This entry lists 18 T cell receptor beta chains sequenced from one sample in a study of T cell repertoires in cytomegalovirus infection. TCRdb re-called the reads through MiXCR, storing one row per CDR3 protein. The table has about 740,000 distinct CDR3 sequences, 30% to 40% seen once; the top ten hold roughly 18%. Their recognized antigens are unknown. Sequenced here: cultured PBMCs, sampled from culture after CMV antigen stimulation. Receptors originate from a human donor in good health (CMV status not recorded). Some clones in this sample may be carry-over from other donors' samples.

Here the CDR3 DNA reads TGTGCCAGCAGGGTACAGGGGGGTCACGGGGAGCTGTTTTTT. Translation gives CASRVQGGHGELFF. The J gene is TRBJ2-2, the V gene TRBV6-2 or TRBV6-3; TRBD1 matches at 8 bases. The trim removed 6 bases at V and 7 bases at J, leaving 7 bases unmatched. The CDR3 is 14 amino acids. The germline gives CDR1 MNHEY, CDR2 SVGEGT.

This clonotype was observed a few times. The J gene is TRBJ1-2, the V gene TRBV7-9; 8 bases are shared with TRBD1. This CDR3 spans 14 amino acids. Trimming at V came to 3 bases and at J to 4 bases, leaving 4 bases not matched to a gene. CDR1 SEHNR and CDR2 FQNEAQ come from the germline V gene (reference sequence). DNA of the CDR3: TGTGCCAGCAGCTTCGGACAGGGACTCTATGGCTACACCTTC. Its translation is CASSFGQGLYGYTF.

This sequence joins TRBV6-6 and TRBJ2-7, with D perhaps matching TRBD2 (6 bases). The ends were cut back, 6 bases at V and 6 bases at J, with 15 bases in the middle. This CDR3 has 13 amino acids. Germline loops: CDR1 MNHNY, CDR2 SVGAGI (reference sequence). The CDR3 coding sequence is TGTGCCAGCAGCCAAGAGGAGGGCTTCGAGCAGTACTTC. It encodes CASSQEEGFEQYF.

This chain connects TRBV7-9 to TRBJ1-2; D gene ambiguous. V lost 4 bases and J lost 6, with 12 bases in between. The length of the CDR3 is 13 residues. Germline V gene data show CDR1 as SEHNR and CDR2 as FQNEAQ (reference sequence). CDR3 sequence: CASSSTAGDGYTF. The CDR3 nucleotides are TGTGCCAGCAGCTCTACGGCCGGGGATGGCTACACCTTC. The full variable domain, with the rest looked up from reference TRBV7-9 and TRBJ1-2, is DTGVSQNPRHKITKRGQNVTFRCDPISEHNRLYWYRQTLGQGPEFLTYFQNEAQLEKSRLLSDRFSAERPKGSFSTLEIQRTEQGDSAMYLCASSSTAGDGYTFGSGTRLTVV.

This clonotype was seen repeatedly, ten times or more. J is TRBJ2-3 and V is TRBV7-2, with D perhaps matching TRBD1 or TRBD2 (5 bases each). CDR1 is SGHTA and CDR2 is FQGNSA in the germline V gene. The CDR3 is 15 amino acids. The ends were cut back, 2 bases at V and 3 bases at J, with 12 bases in the middle. The CDR3 region is CASSLTRERTDTQYF. CDR3 sequence (DNA): TGTGCCAGCAGCTTAACCAGGGAGAGGACAGATACGCAGTATTTT.

V is TRBV7-3 and J is TRBJ2-5; 7 bases map to TRBD1. Losses at the gene ends were 5 bases for V and 7 bases for J; bases not matched to a gene: 16. Germline lookup yields CDR1 SGHTA and CDR2 FQGTGA. The CDR3 totals 16 residues. CDR3 amino acids: CASSQPGQKTRGTQYF. In DNA, the CDR3 is TGTGCCAGCAGCCAACCGGGACAGAAAACAAGAGGGACCCAGTACTTC.

This clonotype has more than one count but fewer than ten. The chain links TRBV6-1 to TRBJ2-2, with a tentative D call TRBD2 (5 bases). Trimming stripped 4 bases from V and 6 bases from J, with 9 bases between. The CDR3 length is 13 residues. Germline loops: CDR1 MNHNS, CDR2 SASEGT. The CDR3, as DNA: TGTGCCAGCAGTGCTACTAGATCCGGGGAGCTGTTTTTT. It yields the protein CASSATRSGELFF.

V usage is TRBV6-6 and J usage is TRBJ2-7; D may match TRBD1 or TRBD2 (5 bases each). V was pared by 5 bases and J by 0 bases, with 11 bases between. The CDR3 is 14 residues long. Germline V CDR1 and CDR2: MNHNY, SVGAGI (reference sequence). The CDR3 reads CASSEGQLSYEQYF. The CDR3 region has the DNA TGTGCCAGCAGTGAGGGGCAGCTCTCCTACGAGCAGTACTTC.

The rearrangement links TRBV19 to TRBJ2-3; TRBD1 might be the D (6 bases). The CDR3 runs to 13 residues. Trimming pared 5 bases from V and 4 bases from J, leaving 10 bases between. CDR1 is LNHDA, CDR2 SQIVND, per germline (reference sequence). DNA of the CDR3: TGTGCCAGTAGTGCTAACAGGGCAGATACGCAGTATTTT. Protein product: CASSANRADTQYF.

The rearrangement joins TRBV6-6 to TRBJ1-4; the D is unclear. Germline CDR1 and CDR2: MNHNY and SVGAGI (reference sequence). V was shortened by 8 bases and J by 6 bases, with 10 bases between the two germline ends. The CDR3 runs to 12 residues. The CDR3 nucleotides read TGTGCCAGCTGTACCGGAGATGAAAAACTGTTTTTT. Amino acids: CASCTGDEKLFF.

The rearrangement links TRBV6-1 to TRBJ1-1, with a possible D match to TRBD1 (5 bases). The CDR3 extends over 16 amino acids. Germline CDR1 reads MNHNS; CDR2 reads SASEGT. V lost 5 bases to trimming and J lost 2 bases, with 18 bases between them. The CDR3 region is CASSILPLTVNTEAFF. In nucleotides, the CDR3 is TGTGCCAGCAGTATCCTCCCCCTGACAGTTAACACTGAAGCTTTCTTT.

The chain employs TRBV5-4 and TRBJ1-2; 7 bases are a match to TRBD1. Germline-derived CDR1 and CDR2 are SGHNT and YYREEE (reference sequence). V gave up 4 bases and J gave up 4 bases; unmatched junction bases: 10. The CDR3 is 15 residues long. The CDR3 coding sequence is TGTGCCAGCAGCAAAGACAGGGAGGTCTCCTATGGCTACACCTTC. Translating it yields CASSKDREVSYGYTF.

This chain uses TRBV15 with TRBJ2-7; a weak D match, TRBD2 (6 bases). Germline CDR1 reads LNHNV; CDR2 reads YYDKDF (reference sequence). V was cut by 1 base and J by 2 bases, with 15 bases left in between. The CDR3 has 16 amino acids. CDR3 sequence reads: CATSRGSREATYEQYF. CDR3 bases: TGTGCCACCAGCAGAGGATCCAGGGAGGCGACCTACGAGCAGTACTTC. The full variable domain, its missing parts supplied by reference TRBV15 and TRBJ2-7, is DAMVIQNPRYQVTQFGKPVTLSCSQTLNHNVMYWYQQKSSQAPKLLFHYYDKDFNNEADTPDNFQSRRPNTSFCFLDIRSPGLGDTAMYLCATSRGSREATYEQYFGPGTRLTVT.

The chain employs TRBV12-3 or TRBV12-4 and TRBJ2-3; 7 bases are a match to TRBD2. V shed 3 bases and J 2 bases; nucleotides not matched to a gene: 2. CDR3 length equals 14 residues. The CDR3 protein is CASSFRGVTDTQYF. The CDR3 DNA reads as TGTGCCAGCAGTTTTCGGGGGGTCACAGATACGCAGTATTTT.

V gene TRBV28 combines with J gene TRBJ2-5; tentative D call: TRBD2 (6 bases). Per germline, CDR1 MDHEN and CDR2 SYDVKM. V lost 6 bases, J lost 9 bases, and 17 bases lay in between. CDR3 length equals 13 residues. The DNA of the CDR3 is TGTGCCAGCAGCTCCGGGCCCTCGGGGGCCCAGTACTTC. It yields the protein CASSSGPSGAQYF.

This clonotype was detected a few times. This chain links TRBV20-1 with TRBJ1-2; D perhaps matches TRBD1 (6 bases). Germline values: CDR1 DFQATT, CDR2 SNEGSKA (reference sequence). The CDR3 runs 12 residues. This CDR3 is CSAIQGYYGYTF. The CDR3 DNA is TGCAGCGCAATACAGGGATACTATGGCTACACCTTC.

The chain uses TRBV7-6 and TRBJ1-4, with D unclear. The germline CDR1 and CDR2 sequences are SGHVS and FNYEAQ. The CDR3 totals 11 residues. V lost 5 bases, J lost 7 bases, and 5 bases lay in between. The CDR3 nucleotides read TGTGCCAGCAGCCCAATTGAAAAACTGTTTTTT. This encodes CASSPIEKLFF.

This clonotype was counted only a few times. The chain links TRBV6-1 to TRBJ2-3, with D maybe TRBD2 (5 bases). The CDR3 covers 12 residues. Germline loops: CDR1 MNHNS, CDR2 SASEGT. Trimming pared 10 bases from V and 6 bases from J, leaving 14 bases between. Here the CDR3 DNA reads TGTGCCACACGATTCGGCGGGGATACGCAGTATTTT. Residues: CATRFGGDTQYF.